The rows below give T cell receptor beta chains drawn from one sample of a study of T cells in Graves' hyperthyroidism and ophthalmopathy. TCRdb itself ran the multiplex PCR reads through MiXCR, one entry per CDR3 protein. The sample has 500,000 to 800,000 distinct CDR3 sequences; around 13% are singletons. The specimen was blood. These receptors all stem from a woman in her forties or fifties with Graves' ophthalmopathy. CDR3s include the opening cysteine and the closing phenylalanine or tryptophan. The D gene is left open where the match is weak. Clone size is shown for a subset of rows, as once, few, many or a class of expanded clone.

cdr3_nt cdr3_aa clone_size cdr3_length j_call d_call v_call
TGTGCCAGCAGCTTGGGACAGCATTTGAACACTGAAGCTTTCTTT CASSLGQHLNTEAFF - 15 TRBJ1-1 - TRBV5-5
TGTGCCAGCAGTGAAGTGGCGGGAGTGGCCACCGGGGAGCTGTTTTTT CASSEVAGVATGELFF few 16 TRBJ2-2 TRBD2 TRBV25-1
TGTGCCAGCAGTAGGCGAGGGTTCGGCGATGAGCAGTTCTTC CASSRRGFGDEQFF many 14 TRBJ2-1 - TRBV6-2/TRBV6-3
TGTGCCATCAGTGAGTCCGTCGGACAAGAGACCCAGTACTTC CAISESVGQETQYF - 14 TRBJ2-5 - TRBV10-3
TGCAGCGTGACCCCATTTCAGGTGAACCAAGAGACCCAGTACTTC CSVTPFQVNQETQYF - 15 TRBJ2-5 - TRBV29-1
TGTGCCACCAGCACCAGGGTCTCCGAGCAGTACTTC CATSTRVSEQYF few 12 TRBJ2-7 - TRBV15
TGCGCCAGCAGCTTGGAAGCTCCCTACGAGCAGTACTTC CASSLEAPYEQYF many 13 TRBJ2-7 - TRBV5-1
TGTGCCAGCAGTTTAATGGCAAATAGCAATCAGCCCCAGCATTTT CASSLMANSNQPQHF many 15 TRBJ1-5 - TRBV12-3/TRBV12-4
TGTGCCAGCAGACAGGGGCCCTACGAGCAGTACTTC CASRQGPYEQYF many 12 TRBJ2-7 TRBD1 TRBV28
TGCGCCAGCAGCTTGTTAGATAGCGGGACCTACAATGAGCAGTTCTTC CASSLLDSGTYNEQFF - 16 TRBJ2-1 TRBD2 TRBV5-1
TGTGCCAGCAGCTTTAGCGGTGTTACGCAGTATTTT CASSFSGVTQYF many 12 TRBJ2-3 - TRBV11-3
TGTGCCAGCAGCGGACAGGGATGGGAGACCCAGTACTTC CASSGQGWETQYF many 13 TRBJ2-5 TRBD1 TRBV28
TGTGCCAGCAGTTTATATCCGGGCACAGATACGCAGTATTTT CASSLYPGTDTQYF many 14 TRBJ2-3 - TRBV27
TGTGCCATCAGTGAGATGGGGATTGGGGGAGACCAAGAGACCCAGTACTTC CAISEMGIGGDQETQYF many 17 TRBJ2-5 - TRBV10-3
TGTGCCAGCAGTTTGAGGAACTACGAGCAGTACTTC CASSLRNYEQYF many 12 TRBJ2-7 - TRBV28
TGTGCCAGCTTTGGGCGCGCATTTTCCGGGGAGCTGTTTTTT CASFGRAFSGELFF many 14 TRBJ2-2 - TRBV28
TGTGCCAGCAGCTTAGGGGGAGCGGGAGTTTTCTACGAGCAGTACTTC CASSLGGAGVFYEQYF few 16 TRBJ2-7 TRBD2 TRBV7-6
TGTGCTAGCAGCGAGATTTCGGGTATCGCGAACACCGGGGAGCTGTTTTTT CASSEISGIANTGELFF many 17 TRBJ2-2 - TRBV7-7
TGTGCCAGCAGCCCTACCGGGTTCACCTACGAGCAGTACTTC CASSPTGFTYEQYF many 14 TRBJ2-7 - TRBV6-1
TGTGCCAGCAGTTGGGGCGAGGGCCGCGATGAGCAGTTCTTC CASSWGEGRDEQFF many 14 TRBJ2-1 - TRBV6-2/TRBV6-3